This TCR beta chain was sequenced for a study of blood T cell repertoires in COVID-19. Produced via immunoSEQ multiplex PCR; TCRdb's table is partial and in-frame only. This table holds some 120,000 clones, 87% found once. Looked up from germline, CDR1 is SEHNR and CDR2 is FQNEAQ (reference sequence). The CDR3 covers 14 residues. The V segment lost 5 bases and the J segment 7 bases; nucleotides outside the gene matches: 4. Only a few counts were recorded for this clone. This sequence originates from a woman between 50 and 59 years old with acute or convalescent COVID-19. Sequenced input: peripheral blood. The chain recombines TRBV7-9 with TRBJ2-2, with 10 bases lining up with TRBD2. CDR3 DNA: TGTGCCAGCAGCCCGGGACTAGCGAACGGGGAGCTGTTTTTT. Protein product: CASSPGLANGELFF.